This T cell receptor beta chain was recovered during a study of identifying expanded T cells in peripheral blood. Assay: immunoSEQ multiplex PCR; the TCRdb copy retains only in-frame clones and omits some. The data hold about 89,000 clones, with approximately 89% observed a single time. Healthy donors had no documented immune events, such as infections, while sampled. In regard to this clone: The target antigen is unknown.

Study outcomes and limitations: About 1.2 clones differed between technical replicates, versus approximately 16 and 19 over time. Across healthy donors, higher total template counts meant significantly greater roughly 2-week count variance.

Sequences were obtained from blood. This sequence originates from a person aged 18 to 70 in good health.

CDR3: CASQGTGGLEQYF. DNA of the CDR3: TGCGCCAGCCAGGGGACAGGGGGACTCGAGCAGTACTTC. The genes are TRBV5-1 and TRBJ2-7, with 11 bases matching TRBD1. Germline trimming cut 7 bases from V and 6 bases from J; bases unmatched to any gene: 6. There are 13 residues in the CDR3. Per germline, CDR1 SGHRS and CDR2 YFSETQ.